Listed below are T cell receptor beta chains from one sample, sequenced in a study of blood T cell repertoires in COVID-19. Produced via immunoSEQ multiplex PCR; TCRdb's table is partial and in-frame only. The table records 50,000 to 65,000 clones, around 87% of them present only once. Sequenced input: peripheral blood. These receptor sequences come from a human donor in a cohort sampled during active COVID-19. Both conserved end residues are part of each CDR3. A D gene is named only where the DNA matches it firmly. Rows give clone size only sometimes, using once, few, many, or a class for an expanded clone.

cdr3_length clone_size d_call j_call v_call cdr3_aa cdr3_nt
19 . TRBD2 TRBJ2-1 TRBV7-3 CASSPSHRGLAGVGDEQFF TGTGCCAGCAGCCCATCCCACCGGGGACTAGCGGGAGTTGGAGATGAGCAGTTCTTC
12 large . TRBJ1-1 TRBV19 CASKEGNTEAFF TGTGCCAGTAAGGAGGGGAACACTGAAGCTTTCTTT
17 . . TRBJ1-1 TRBV27 CASSRRGPMGMNTEAFF TGTGCCAGCAGTCGAAGGGGCCCGATGGGAATGAACACTGAAGCTTTCTTT
11 . . TRBJ1-1 TRBV6-5 CASSSFTEAFF TGTGCCAGCAGTTCCTTCACTGAAGCTTTCTTT
13 . . TRBJ2-7 TRBV28 CASSFAGSHEQYF TGTGCCAGCAGTTTTGCGGGGTCCCACGAGCAGTACTTC
16 . TRBD2 TRBJ2-7 TRBV5-1 CASSLAHGGTSYEQYF TGCGCCAGCAGCTTGGCTCACGGGGGGACCTCCTACGAGCAGTACTTC
13 . TRBD1 TRBJ2-7 TRBV5-1 CASSAGGWYEQYF TGCGCCAGCAGCGCAGGGGGCTGGTACGAGCAGTACTTC
14 . . TRBJ2-7 TRBV5-1 CASSLYPGDYEQYF TGCGCCAGCAGCTTGTACCCGGGGGACTACGAGCAGTACTTC
15 once TRBD1 TRBJ2-7 TRBV27 CASSLTGTGAYEQYF TGTGCCAGCAGCCTTACCGGGACAGGGGCCTACGAGCAGTACTTC
13 once . TRBJ2-7 TRBV2 CASSEQGTYEQYF TGTGCCAGCAGTGAACAGGGAACCTACGAGCAGTACTTC
16 . TRBD1 TRBJ2-2 TRBV27 CASKHRGYSNTGELFF TGTGCCAGCAAGCACAGGGGCTATTCGAACACCGGGGAGCTGTTTTTT
16 . . TRBJ2-1 TRBV28 CASSLFRAYSYNEQFF TGTGCCAGCAGTTTATTCAGGGCTTACTCCTACAATGAGCAGTTCTTC
14 . . TRBJ2-7 TRBV3-1/TRBV3-2 CASSWGPGGYEQYF TGTGCCAGCAGCTGGGGCCCCGGGGGCTACGAGCAGTACTTC
12 . . TRBJ1-5 TRBV28 CASSLAQQPQHF TGTGCCAGCAGTTTAGCCCAGCAGCCCCAGCATTTT
12 . . TRBJ2-7 TRBV21-1 CARAGGPAEQYF TGTGCCAGAGCGGGAGGGCCGGCCGAGCAGTACTTC
14 . . TRBJ2-7 TRBV28 CASSLPTKVYEQYF TGTGCCAGCAGTTTACCGACTAAGGTCTACGAGCAGTACTTC
15 . . TRBJ2-1 TRBV28 CASNVGGASYNEQFF TGTGCCAGCAACGTCGGGGGAGCTTCCTACAATGAGCAGTTCTTC
15 medium-sized . TRBJ1-3 TRBV6-4 CASSARIRSGNTIYF TGTGCCAGCAGCGCCCGAATCAGATCTGGAAACACCATATATTTT
17 . . TRBJ2-1 TRBV28 CASSLGNRGSSYNEQFF TGTGCCAGCAGTTTAGGAAATCGGGGGAGCTCCTACAATGAGCAGTTCTTC
14 . TRBD2 TRBJ2-7 TRBV30 CAGESTSGSYEQYF TGTGCCGGGGAAAGTACTAGCGGGTCCTACGAGCAGTACTTC
13 . . TRBJ1-1 TRBV6-6 CASREGRSTEAFF TGTGCCAGCAGGGAGGGGCGGAGCACTGAAGCTTTCTTT
17 . TRBD1 TRBJ2-3 TRBV27 CASNILLGQGRTDTQYF TGTGCCAGCAATATACTCCTGGGACAGGGGCGCACAGATACGCAGTATTTT
14 . . TRBJ1-2 TRBV15 CATSRDGGNYGYTF TGTGCCACCAGCAGAGATGGCGGAAACTATGGCTACACCTTC
17 . TRBD2 TRBJ2-7 TRBV11-2 CASSFGGRSFGRYEQYF TGTGCCAGCAGCTTCGGCGGGAGGAGTTTTGGTAGATACGAGCAGTACTTC
14 . . TRBJ2-2 TRBV18 CASSPNTGTGELFF TGTGCCAGCTCACCTAATACAGGGACCGGGGAGCTGTTTTTT
17 . TRBD2 TRBJ2-1 TRBV4-1 CASSQFPSGGSYNEQFF TGCGCCAGCAGCCAGTTCCCTAGCGGGGGCTCCTACAATGAGCAGTTCTTC
13 . TRBD1 TRBJ1-1 TRBV4-3 CASSQARDRISFF TGCGCCAGCAGCCAAGCCCGGGACAGGATTTCTTTCTTT
13 . TRBD1 TRBJ1-1 TRBV27 CASSLDRDTEAFF TGTGCCAGCAGTTTAGACAGGGACACTGAAGCTTTCTTT
14 . . TRBJ2-3 TRBV6-2/TRBV6-3 CASSHIGGPDTQYF TGTGCCAGCAGTCATATCGGAGGGCCAGATACGCAGTATTTT